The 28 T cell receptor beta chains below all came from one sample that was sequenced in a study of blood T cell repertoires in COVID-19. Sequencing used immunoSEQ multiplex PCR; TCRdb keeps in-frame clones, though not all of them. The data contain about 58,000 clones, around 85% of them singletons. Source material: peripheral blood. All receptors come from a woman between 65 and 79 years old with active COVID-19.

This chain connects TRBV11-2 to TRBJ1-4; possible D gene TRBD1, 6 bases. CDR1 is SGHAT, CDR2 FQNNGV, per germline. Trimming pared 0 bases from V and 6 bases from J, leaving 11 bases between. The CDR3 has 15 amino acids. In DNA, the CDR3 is TGTGCCAGCAGCTTAGATTGGGCAGGGGATGAAAAACTGTTTTTT. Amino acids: CASSLDWAGDEKLFF. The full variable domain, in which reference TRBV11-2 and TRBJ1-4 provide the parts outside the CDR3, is EAGVAQSPRYKIIEKRQSVAFWCNPISGHATLYWYQQILGQGPKLLIQFQNNGVVDDSQLPKDRFSAERLKGVDSTLKIQPAKLEDSAVYLCASSLDWAGDEKLFFGSGTQLSVL.

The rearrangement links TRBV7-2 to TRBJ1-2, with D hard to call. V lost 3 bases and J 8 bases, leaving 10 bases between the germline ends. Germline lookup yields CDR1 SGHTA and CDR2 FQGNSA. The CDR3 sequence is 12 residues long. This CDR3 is CASSFLGGGYTF. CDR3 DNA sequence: TGTGCCAGCAGCTTCTTAGGCGGGGGCTACACCTTC.

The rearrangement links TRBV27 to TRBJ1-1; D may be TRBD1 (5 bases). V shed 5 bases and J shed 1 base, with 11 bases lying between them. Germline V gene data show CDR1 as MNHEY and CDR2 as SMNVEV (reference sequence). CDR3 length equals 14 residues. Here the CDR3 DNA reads TGTGCCAGCAGTGCCATAGGGGAGAACACTGAAGCTTTCTTT. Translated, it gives CASSAIGENTEAFF.

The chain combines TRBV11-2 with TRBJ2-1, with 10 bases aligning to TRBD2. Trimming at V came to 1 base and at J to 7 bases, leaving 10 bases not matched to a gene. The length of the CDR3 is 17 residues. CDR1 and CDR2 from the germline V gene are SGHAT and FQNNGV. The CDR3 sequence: CASSLGGAGGPWNEQFF. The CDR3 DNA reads TGTGCCAGCAGCTTAGGAGGAGCGGGAGGGCCTTGGAATGAGCAGTTCTTC. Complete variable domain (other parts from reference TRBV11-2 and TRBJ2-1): EAGVAQSPRYKIIEKRQSVAFWCNPISGHATLYWYQQILGQGPKLLIQFQNNGVVDDSQLPKDRFSAERLKGVDSTLKIQPAKLEDSAVYLCASSLGGAGGPWNEQFFGPGTRLTVL.

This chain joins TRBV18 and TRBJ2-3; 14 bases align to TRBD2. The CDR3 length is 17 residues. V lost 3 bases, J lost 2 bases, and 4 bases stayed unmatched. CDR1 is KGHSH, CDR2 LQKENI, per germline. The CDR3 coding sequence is TGTGCCAGCTCACCCCCGGGACTAGCGGGGGCCACAGATACGCAGTATTTT. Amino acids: CASSPPGLAGATDTQYF.

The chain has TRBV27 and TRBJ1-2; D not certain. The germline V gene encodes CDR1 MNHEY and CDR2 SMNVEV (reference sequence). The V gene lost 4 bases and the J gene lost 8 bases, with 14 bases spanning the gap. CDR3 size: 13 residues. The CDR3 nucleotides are TGTGCCAGCAGTTCCAGTTCAGTCAGGGGCTACACCTTC. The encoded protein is CASSSSSVRGYTF.

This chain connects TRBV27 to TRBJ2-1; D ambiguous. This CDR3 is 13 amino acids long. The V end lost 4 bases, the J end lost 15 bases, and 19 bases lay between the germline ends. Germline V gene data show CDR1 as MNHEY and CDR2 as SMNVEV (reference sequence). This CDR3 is CASSSHVKSWLFF. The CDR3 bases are TGTGCCAGCAGTTCCCACGTTAAGTCGTGGCTGTTCTTC.

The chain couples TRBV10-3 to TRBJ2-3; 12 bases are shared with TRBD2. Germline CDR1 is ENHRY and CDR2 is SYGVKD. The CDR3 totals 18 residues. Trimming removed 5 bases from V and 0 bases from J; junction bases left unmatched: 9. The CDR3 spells CAISRLAGVTISTDTQYF. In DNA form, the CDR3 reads TGTGCCATCAGTAGACTAGCGGGAGTAACCATAAGCACAGATACGCAGTATTTT.

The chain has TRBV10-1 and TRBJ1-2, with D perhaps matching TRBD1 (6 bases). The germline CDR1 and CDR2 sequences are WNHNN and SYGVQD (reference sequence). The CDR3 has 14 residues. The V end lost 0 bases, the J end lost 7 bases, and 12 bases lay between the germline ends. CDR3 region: CASSESLQGSGYTF. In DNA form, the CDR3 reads TGCGCCAGCAGTGAGTCTCTACAGGGTTCTGGCTACACCTTC.

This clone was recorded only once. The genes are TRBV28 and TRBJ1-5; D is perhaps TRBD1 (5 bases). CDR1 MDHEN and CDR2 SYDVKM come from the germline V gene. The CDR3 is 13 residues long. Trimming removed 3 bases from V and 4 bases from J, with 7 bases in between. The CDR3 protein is CASSFGANQPQHF. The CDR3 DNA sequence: TGTGCCAGCAGTTTTGGGGCGAATCAGCCCCAGCATTTT.

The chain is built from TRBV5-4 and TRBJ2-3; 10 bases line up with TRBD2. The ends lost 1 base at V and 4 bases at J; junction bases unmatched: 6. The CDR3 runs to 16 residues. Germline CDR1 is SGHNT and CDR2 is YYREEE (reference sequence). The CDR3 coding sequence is TGTGCCAGCAGCTTGAGAGCGGGAGGGCCATCAGATACGCAGTATTTT. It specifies CASSLRAGGPSDTQYF.

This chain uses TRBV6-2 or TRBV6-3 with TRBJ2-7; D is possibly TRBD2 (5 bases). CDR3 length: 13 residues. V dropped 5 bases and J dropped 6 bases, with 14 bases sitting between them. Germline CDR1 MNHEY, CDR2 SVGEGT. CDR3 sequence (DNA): TGTGCCAGCAGTGCCAATGTGGCGGGCGAGCAGTACTTC. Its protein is CASSANVAGEQYF.

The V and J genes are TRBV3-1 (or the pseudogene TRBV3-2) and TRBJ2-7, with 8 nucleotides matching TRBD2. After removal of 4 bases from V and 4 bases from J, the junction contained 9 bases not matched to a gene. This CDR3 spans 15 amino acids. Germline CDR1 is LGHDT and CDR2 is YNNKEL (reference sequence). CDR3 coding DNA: TGTGCCAGCAGCCCGACTAGCGCCGTGGGGTACGAGCAGTACTTC. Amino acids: CASSPTSAVGYEQYF.

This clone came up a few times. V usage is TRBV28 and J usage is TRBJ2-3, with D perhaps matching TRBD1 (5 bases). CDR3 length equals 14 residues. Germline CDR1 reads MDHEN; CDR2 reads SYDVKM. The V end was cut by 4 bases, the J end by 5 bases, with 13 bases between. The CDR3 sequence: CASSYLIGEDTQYF. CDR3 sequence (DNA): TGTGCCAGCAGTTACCTGATAGGGGAAGATACGCAGTATTTT.

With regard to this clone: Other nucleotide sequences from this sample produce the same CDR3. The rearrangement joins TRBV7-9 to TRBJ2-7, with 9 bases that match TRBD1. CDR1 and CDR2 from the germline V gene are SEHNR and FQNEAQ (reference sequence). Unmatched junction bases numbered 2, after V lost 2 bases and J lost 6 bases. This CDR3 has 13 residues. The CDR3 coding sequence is TGTGCCAGCAGCTTAACAGGGGGCGGCGAGCAGTACTTC. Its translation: CASSLTGGGEQYF.

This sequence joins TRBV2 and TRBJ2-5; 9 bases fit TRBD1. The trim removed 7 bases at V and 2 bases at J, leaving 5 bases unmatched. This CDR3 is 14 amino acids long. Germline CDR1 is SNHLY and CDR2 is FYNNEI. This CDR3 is CASTKDRGQETQYF. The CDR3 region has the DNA TGTGCCAGCACCAAGGACAGGGGACAAGAGACCCAGTACTTC.

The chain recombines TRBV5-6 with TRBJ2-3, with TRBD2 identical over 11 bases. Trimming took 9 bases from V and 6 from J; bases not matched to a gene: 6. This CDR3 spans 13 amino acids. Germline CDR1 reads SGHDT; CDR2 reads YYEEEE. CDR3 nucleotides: TGTGCCACGAGTAGCGGGAGGGGGGATACGCAGTATTTT. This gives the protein CATSSGRGDTQYF.

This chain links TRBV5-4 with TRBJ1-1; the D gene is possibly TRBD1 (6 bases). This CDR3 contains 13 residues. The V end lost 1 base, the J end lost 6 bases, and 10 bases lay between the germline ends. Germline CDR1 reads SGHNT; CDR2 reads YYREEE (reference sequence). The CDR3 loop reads CASSLKGVPEAFF. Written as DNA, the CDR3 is TGTGCCAGCAGCTTGAAGGGGGTCCCTGAAGCTTTCTTT. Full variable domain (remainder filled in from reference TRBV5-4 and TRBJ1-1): ETGVTQSPTHLIKTRGQQVTLRCSSQSGHNTVSWYQQALGQGPQFIFQYYREEENGRGNFPPRFSGLQFPNYSSELNVNALELDDSALYLCASSLKGVPEAFFGQGTRLTVV.

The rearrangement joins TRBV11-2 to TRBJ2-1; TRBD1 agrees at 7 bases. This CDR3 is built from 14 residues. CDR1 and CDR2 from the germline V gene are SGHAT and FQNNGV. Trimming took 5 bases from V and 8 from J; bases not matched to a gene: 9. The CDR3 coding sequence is TGTGCCAGCAGCCTGCCGAGACAGGGCTATGAGCAGTTCTTC. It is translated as CASSLPRQGYEQFF.

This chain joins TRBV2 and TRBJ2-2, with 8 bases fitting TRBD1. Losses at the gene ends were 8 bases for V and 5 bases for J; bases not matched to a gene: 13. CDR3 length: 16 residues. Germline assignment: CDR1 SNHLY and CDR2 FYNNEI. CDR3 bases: TGTGCCAGCCAGTCCCGGGACAGGATCGGGACCGGGGAGCTGTTTTTT. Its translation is CASQSRDRIGTGELFF.

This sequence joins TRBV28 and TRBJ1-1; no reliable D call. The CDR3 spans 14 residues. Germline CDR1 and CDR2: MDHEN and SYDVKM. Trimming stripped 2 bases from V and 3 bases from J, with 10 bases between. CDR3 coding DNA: TGTGCCAGCAGTTTAATGGTCAGTGACACTGAAGCTTTCTTT. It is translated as CASSLMVSDTEAFF.

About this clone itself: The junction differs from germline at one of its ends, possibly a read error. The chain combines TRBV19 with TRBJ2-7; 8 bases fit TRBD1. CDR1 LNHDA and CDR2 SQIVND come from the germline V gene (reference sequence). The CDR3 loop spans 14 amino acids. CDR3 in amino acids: CASSMGTGTYEQHF. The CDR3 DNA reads TGTGCCAGTAGTATGGGGACAGGTACCTACGAGCAGCACTTC.

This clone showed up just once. The CDR3 sequence is CASSLKSLETQYF. For the CDR3, the DNA is TGTGCCAGCAGCTTAAAATCTTTAGAGACCCAGTACTTC. This sequence joins TRBV7-3 and TRBJ2-5, with no clear D. Between the trimmed V and J ends, which lost 1 base and 4 bases, there was a span of 7 bases. The germline V gene has CDR1 SGHTA and CDR2 FQGTGA. This CDR3 is built from 13 residues.

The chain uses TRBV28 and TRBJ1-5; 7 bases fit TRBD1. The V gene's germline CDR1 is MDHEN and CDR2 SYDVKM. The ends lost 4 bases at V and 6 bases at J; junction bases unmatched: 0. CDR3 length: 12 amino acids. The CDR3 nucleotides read TGTGCCAGCAGTTACAGGGGTCAGCCCCAGCATTTT. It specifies CASSYRGQPQHF.

The CDR3 nucleotides read TGTGCCAGCAGCTCCACTTGGTCTTACGAGCAGTACTTC. Translating it yields CASSSTWSYEQYF. This rearrangement joins TRBV7-2 to TRBJ2-7; D is uncertain. From germline, CDR1 is SGHTA and CDR2 FQGNSA. CDR3 length: 13 residues. The V and J ends lost 4 bases and 4 bases respectively, with 11 bases between them.

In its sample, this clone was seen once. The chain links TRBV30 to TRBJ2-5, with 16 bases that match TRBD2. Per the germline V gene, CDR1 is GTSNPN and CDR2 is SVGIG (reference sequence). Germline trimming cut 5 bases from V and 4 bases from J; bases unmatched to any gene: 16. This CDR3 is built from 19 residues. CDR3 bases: TGTGCCTGGGACCTAAGGGGACTAGCGGGAGGGCGAAGGGGAGAGACCCAGTACTTC. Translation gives CAWDLRGLAGGRRGETQYF.

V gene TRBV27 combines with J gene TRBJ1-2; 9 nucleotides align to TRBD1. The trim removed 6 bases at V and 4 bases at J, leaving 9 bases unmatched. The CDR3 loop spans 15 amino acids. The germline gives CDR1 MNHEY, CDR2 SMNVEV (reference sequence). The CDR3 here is CASREQGALVYGYTF. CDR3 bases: TGTGCCAGCAGAGAACAGGGGGCCTTGGTCTATGGCTACACCTTC.

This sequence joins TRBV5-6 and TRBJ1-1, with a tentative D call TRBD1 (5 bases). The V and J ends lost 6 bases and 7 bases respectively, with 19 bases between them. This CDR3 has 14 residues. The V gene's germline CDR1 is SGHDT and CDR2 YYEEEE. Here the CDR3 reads CASTLGGREGEAFF. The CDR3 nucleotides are TGTGCCAGCACTTTGGGCGGCAGGGAGGGTGAAGCTTTCTTT.